This TCR beta chain is drawn from a study of blood T cells in healthy people across ages. Comments on this clonotype: The antigen is unknown.

General study points: CMV status of donors was unknown, possibly confounding expanded clonotype changes.

No fewer than 6 million PBMCs went into each sample. The trim removed 6 bases at V and 1 base at J, leaving 12 bases unmatched. The CDR3 spans 20 residues. A J-beta primer mix and a sample-barcoded 5' primer were used in a second PCR of roughly 6 to 11 cycles. Each cDNA molecule received a tag from a template-switch adaptor that had 12 random nucleotides. MiXCR, applied by TCRdb to the 5' RACE reads, yields one record per CDR3 protein. The sample yields fewer than 800,000 distinct CDR3 sequences, more than 20% seen once. The data were also submitted as part of a second study, on T cells of mothers and their children. According to that study: The donor cohort consisted of three healthy Caucasian mothers and their six children.

The V call is TRBV12-3 or TRBV12-4, the J call TRBJ2-4; 16 nucleotides line up with TRBD2. The TCR was taken from a boy aged 5-17 years in good health. Source material: blood. The CDR3 protein is CASSTGLAGGPGLAKNIQYF. The DNA of the CDR3 is TGTGCCAGCAGCACGGGACTAGCGGGAGGGCCAGGTTTGGCCAAAAACATTCAGTACTTC.